Included here is one T cell receptor beta chain sequence, with context. Its antigen is currently unknown. Measured with immunoSEQ multiplex PCR; TCRdb has only the in-frame clones, and not every one. The data show about 120,000 clones, 90% seen once. The data were taken from a study of T cell clones after liver transplantation. Study-level background: A pre-transplant mixed lymphocyte reaction with TCRbeta sequencing defined graft-donor-reactive clones followed in post-transplant blood. Until 12-24 months post-transplant, subjects got standard immunosuppression and no induction. Whole-study results and caveats: Circulating graft-donor-reactive CD4 TCRbeta sequences fell significantly post-transplant in most of the 8 subjects. Low donor cell numbers restricted donor-reactive repertoire measurement in two subjects.

The CDR3 contains 16 residues. Germline-derived CDR1 and CDR2 are MDHEN and SYDVKM. Germline trimming cut 5 bases from V and 9 bases from J; bases unmatched to any gene: 10. This clonotype was obtained from a human patient who received a liver transplant. Some T cells may originate from the graft donor. The chain links TRBV28 to TRBJ2-2, with 12 bases fitting TRBD2. Sequencing was performed on CD4+ T cells from blood, taken 12 months after liver transplant. CDR3 DNA sequence: TGTGCCAGCAGTCCCGGACTAGCGGGATCAAATCGGGAGCTGTTTTTT. Amino acid sequence: CASSPGLAGSNRELFF.